This T cell receptor (beta chain) was sequenced in a study of blood T cell repertoires in COVID-19. On the study more broadly: Acute and convalescent COVID-19 samples came from the United States, Italy and Spain.

The CDR3 has 14 residues. With 3 bases clipped from V and 3 bases from J, the junction kept 3 bases outside the gene matches. Germline V gene data show CDR1 as MDHEN and CDR2 as SYDVKM. Some clones are missing from TCRdb's copy, which holds only in-frame ones; the method was immunoSEQ multiplex PCR. In the table there are some 38,000 clones, around 85% of which are singletons. This clonotype originated in a man between 60 and 75 years old with active or convalescent COVID-19. The chain carries TRBV28 and TRBJ2-7, with 9 bases lining up with TRBD1. The sequencing sample was made of peripheral blood. The CDR3 protein is CASSLGTGNYEQYV. In DNA, the CDR3 is TGTGCCAGCAGTTTGGGGACAGGGAACTACGAGCAGTACGTC.